These 30 T cell receptor beta chains originate from one sample sequenced in a study of Graves' ophthalmopathy and Graves' hyperthyroidism. Amplifying from RNA transcripts, the study obtained TCR beta CDR3 regions. HTBI primers served in a first-round RT-PCR, which a second-round multiplex PCR followed. TCRdb analysed the multiplex PCR reads with MiXCR anew, one entry per CDR3 protein. The sample yields just over 600,000 distinct CDR3 sequences, about 20% seen once. Specimen: peripheral blood. These receptors came from a young woman with stable Graves' hyperthyroidism. Some clones in this sample may be carry-over from other donors' samples.

The table lists this clonotype with many counts. V gene TRBV7-9 combines with J gene TRBJ1-2; 11 bases fit TRBD1. V lost 5 bases, J lost 4 bases, and 3 bases stayed unmatched. Germline V gives CDR1 SEHNR, CDR2 FQNEAQ (reference sequence). This CDR3 is 14 amino acids long. Written as DNA, the CDR3 is TGTGCCAGCAGCCCCGGGACAGGGGGCTATGGCTACACCTTC. Its protein is CASSPGTGGYGYTF. Full variable domain (outside the CDR3, taken from reference TRBV7-9 and TRBJ1-2): DTGVSQNPRHKITKRGQNVTFRCDPISEHNRLYWYRQTLGQGPEFLTYFQNEAQLEKSRLLSDRFSAERPKGSFSTLEIQRTEQGDSAMYLCASSPGTGGYGYTFGSGTRLTVV.

This chain uses TRBV27 with TRBJ2-7; perhaps D is TRBD1 or TRBD2 (5 bases each). The V end was cut by 4 bases, the J end by 9 bases, with 22 bases between. CDR1 is MNHEY and CDR2 is SMNVEV in the germline V gene (reference sequence). The CDR3 is 15 residues long. CDR3 loop: CASSSPGTAIGGQYF. In DNA, the CDR3 is TGTGCCAGCAGTTCTCCCGGGACGGCGATCGGAGGGCAGTACTTC.

This clonotype was seen repeatedly, ten times or more. The V gene is TRBV20-1, the J gene TRBJ2-7; 7 bases fit TRBD1. Germline values: CDR1 DFQATT, CDR2 SNEGSKA (reference sequence). This CDR3 region has 13 residues. The V gene end was trimmed by 1 base and the J gene end by 3 bases; junction bases not matched to a gene: 3. The CDR3 DNA reads as TGCAGTGCTAGAGCAGACAGGGACTACGAGCAGTACTTC. The encoded protein is CSARADRDYEQYF.

This clonotype was counted ten times or more. The V and J genes are TRBV28 and TRBJ2-7; weak D call: TRBD2 (6 bases). The CDR3 spans 15 residues. V shed 6 bases and J shed 0 bases, with 15 bases lying between them. Germline CDR1 and CDR2: MDHEN and SYDVKM. The DNA for the CDR3 is TGTGCCAGCAGGCCACCGACTAGGAACTCCTACGAGCAGTACTTC. Protein product: CASRPPTRNSYEQYF. Drawing the rest from reference TRBV28 and TRBJ2-7, the complete variable domain is DVKVTQSSRYLVKRTGEKVFLECVQDMDHENMFWYRQDPGLGLRLIYFSYDVKMKEKGDIPEGYSVSREKKERFSLILESASTNQTSMYLCASRPPTRNSYEQYFGPGTRLTVT.

In this sample, this clonotype turned up many times. A junction end diverges from the germline sequence, so it may reflect a read error. The gene calls are TRBV24-1 and TRBJ1-2; 8 bases agree with TRBD1. Germline CDR1 is KGHDR and CDR2 is SFDVKD. The CDR3 covers 13 residues. The CDR3 coding sequence is TGTGCCACCAGTCGCTCTCAGACAGGGGTATTATCCTTC. Its translation is CATSRSQTGVLSF.

This clonotype was counted ten times or more. The CDR3: CASSMDGANTEAFF. The CDR3 nucleotides read TGCGCCAGCAGCATGGACGGGGCAAACACTGAAGCTTTCTTT. The chain carries TRBV5-1 and TRBJ1-1; the D gene is possibly TRBD1 (5 bases). There are 14 residues in the CDR3. Germline V gives CDR1 SGHRS, CDR2 YFSETQ. Trimming removed 4 bases at V and 2 bases at J, with 12 bases between.

At least ten counts were recorded for this clonotype. The chain links TRBV12-3 or TRBV12-4 to TRBJ1-6, with D possibly TRBD1 on 5 matching bases. This CDR3 comprises 15 residues. Trimming left V 0 bases short and J 5 bases short, with 8 bases between. CDR3: CASSLAGQNNSPLHF. The CDR3 DNA reads TGTGCCAGCAGTTTAGCGGGGCAGAATAATTCACCCCTCCACTTT.

This clonotype showed up many times. The CDR3 sequence is CASSPRSGVAEETQYF. The CDR3 DNA reads as TGTGCCAGCAGTCCCCGTAGCGGTGTGGCCGAAGAGACCCAGTACTTC. The chain joins TRBV28 to TRBJ2-5; perhaps TRBD2 as D (6 bases). Germline V CDR1 and CDR2: MDHEN, SYDVKM. With 5 bases removed from V and 3 bases from J, the gap between germline ends came to 19 bases. The CDR3 length is 16 residues.

The V gene is TRBV5-4, the J gene TRBJ2-2, with 7 positions matching TRBD1. Trimming at V came to 2 bases and at J to 8 bases, leaving 6 bases not matched to a gene. Germline loops: CDR1 SGHNT, CDR2 YYREEE (reference sequence). The CDR3 extends over 14 amino acids. In nucleotides, the CDR3 is TGTGCCAGCAGCTTATCCTACAGGGGAGGGGAGCTGTTTTTT. This sequence encodes CASSLSYRGGELFF.

The sample holds many counts of this clonotype. This sequence joins TRBV11-2 and TRBJ2-5; D is tentatively TRBD1 or TRBD2 (6 bases each). The germline V gene encodes CDR1 SGHAT and CDR2 FQNNGV. V lost 3 bases, J lost 2 bases, and 19 bases lay in between. There are 17 residues in the CDR3. The CDR3 nucleotides read TGTGCCAGCAGCTTTATGCCCGGGGGAAGGGGGCAAGAGACCCAGTACTTC. This encodes CASSFMPGGRGQETQYF. Drawing the rest from reference TRBV11-2 and TRBJ2-5, the complete variable domain is EAGVAQSPRYKIIEKRQSVAFWCNPISGHATLYWYQQILGQGPKLLIQFQNNGVVDDSQLPKDRFSAERLKGVDSTLKIQPAKLEDSAVYLCASSFMPGGRGQETQYFGPGTRLLVL.

Comment on this clonotype: A much larger clonotype is one base distant, so this may be a read error. V and J are TRBV12-3 or TRBV12-4 and TRBJ1-2; D is unresolved. Trimming took 4 bases from V and 8 from J, leaving 14 bases between them. The CDR3 has 13 residues. The CDR3 reads CASSYPTLVGYTF. The DNA for the CDR3 is TGTGCCAGCAGTTACCCGACCCTCGTCGGCTACACCTTC.

This clonotype was observed many times. The chain links TRBV12-3 or TRBV12-4 to TRBJ1-6; D gene unclear. The CDR3 is 13 residues long. V was cut by 2 bases and J by 14 bases, with 13 bases left in between. The DNA of the CDR3 is TGTGCCAGCAGTTTATTCCTTGGGGAGGCCCTCCACTTT. It encodes CASSLFLGEALHF.

This clonotype was seen ten or more times. The chain combines TRBV10-3 with TRBJ2-6; D possibly corresponds to TRBD1 (6 bases). CDR1 ENHRY and CDR2 SYGVKD come from the germline V gene. This CDR3 is 17 amino acids long. Trimming removed 7 bases from V and 0 bases from J, with 16 bases in between. CDR3 DNA sequence: TGTGCCATCACCCCGGGGACACGCGTCTCTGGGGCCAACGTCCTGACTTTC. Protein: CAITPGTRVSGANVLTF.

This clonotype was seen many times. J is TRBJ2-4 and V is TRBV28, with 9 positions matching TRBD1. Germline loops: CDR1 MDHEN, CDR2 SYDVKM. Trimming removed 5 bases from V and 0 bases from J; junction bases left unmatched: 8. The CDR3 has 17 amino acids. The CDR3 DNA sequence: TGTGCCAGCAGTCCGGGGGGACAGGGCAGAGCCAAAAACATTCAGTACTTC. Encoded protein: CASSPGGQGRAKNIQYF.

This clonotype came up many times. The gene calls are TRBV28 and TRBJ2-7; TRBD1 matches 7 bases. This CDR3 has 14 amino acids. Losses at the gene ends were 9 bases for V and 2 bases for J; bases not matched to a gene: 10. Germline assignment: CDR1 MDHEN and CDR2 SYDVKM. CDR3 coding DNA: TGTGCCAGTACACCCCCGGGACAGACCTACGAGCAGTACTTC. It specifies CASTPPGQTYEQYF.

This clonotype was counted only a few times. CDR3 sequence reads: CASSPRDTLPYEQYF. The CDR3 DNA reads TGCGCCAGCAGCCCACGGGACACCCTCCCCTACGAGCAGTACTTC. The chain is built from TRBV5-1 and TRBJ2-7, with a weak D call TRBD1 (6 bases). Germline lookup yields CDR1 SGHRS and CDR2 YFSETQ. There are 15 residues in the CDR3. Trimming stripped 4 bases from V and 2 bases from J, with 16 bases between.

This clonotype came up a few times. This chain links TRBV30 with TRBJ2-4; weak D call: TRBD2 (6 bases). The CDR3 spans 16 residues. Per germline, CDR1 GTSNPN and CDR2 SVGIG (reference sequence). The ends were cut back, 2 bases at V and 2 bases at J, with 16 bases in the middle. CDR3 DNA: TGTGCCTGGAGTCTTGTAGGAGGGAGTACCAAAAACATTCAGTACTTC. Residues: CAWSLVGGSTKNIQYF.

This chain connects TRBV6-2 or TRBV6-3 to TRBJ2-6; 11 bases are a match to TRBD1. J was trimmed by 2 bases and V by 10 bases; bases with no gene match: 13. CDR1 and CDR2 (germline): MNHEY, SVGEGT. The CDR3 covers 18 residues. Here the CDR3 reads CATKRVGQGAPGANVLTF. The CDR3 DNA reads as TGTGCCACCAAAAGGGTAGGACAGGGGGCCCCTGGGGCCAACGTCCTGACTTTC.

There are many counts of this clonotype. The J gene is TRBJ1-2, the V gene TRBV9; D not certain. This CDR3 contains 16 residues. Germline-derived CDR1 and CDR2 are SGDLS and YYNGEE. With 2 bases removed from V and 0 bases from J, the gap between germline ends came to 14 bases. In DNA, the CDR3 is TGTGCCAGCAGCGTCCCGCTAGGCGGGACTAACTATGGCTACACCTTC. Translated: CASSVPLGGTNYGYTF.

This clonotype appeared many times. CDR3 coding DNA: TGCAGCGTTGAGGGGAACGACGGGAGTAGGGGCTACGAGCAGTACTTC. Protein sequence: CSVEGNDGSRGYEQYF. The chain joins TRBV29-1 to TRBJ2-7; the D gene is possibly TRBD2 (6 bases). Germline V gene lookup returns CDR1 SQVTM and CDR2 ANQGSEA. There are 16 residues in the CDR3. Trimming took off 3 bases at V and 3 bases at J, with 21 bases between the two ends.

V usage is TRBV12-3 or TRBV12-4 and J usage is TRBJ2-2; D unresolved. Trimming removed 6 bases at V and 6 bases at J, with 20 bases between. The CDR3 is made up of 16 amino acids. Written as DNA, the CDR3 is TGTGCCAGCAGGGAAGGCCGTTATCGTAACGCCGGGGAGCTGTTTTTT. Translating it yields CASREGRYRNAGELFF.

The sample holds many counts of this clonotype. The chain carries TRBV6-1 and TRBJ2-5; 8 bases are a match to TRBD2. V trimming: 7 bases; J trimming: 4 bases; junction bases outside the gene matches: 11. CDR3 size: 15 residues. The germline CDR1 and CDR2 sequences are MNHNS and SASEGT. CDR3 loop: CASNTKIAGPETQYF. In DNA form, the CDR3 reads TGTGCCAGCAATACTAAAATAGCGGGGCCAGAGACCCAGTACTTC.

This clonotype was picked up a small number of times. The chain's CDR3 is CSAPPGQGYNSPLHF. The CDR3 nucleotides are TGCAGTGCTCCTCCGGGACAGGGCTATAATTCACCCCTCCACTTT. The rearrangement uses TRBV20-1 and TRBJ1-6, with 9 bases identical to TRBD1. This CDR3 is built from 15 residues. The V gene's germline CDR1 is DFQATT and CDR2 SNEGSKA (reference sequence). V was pared by 5 bases and J by 3 bases, with 5 bases of the junction left unmatched.

This clonotype was detected many times. The chain recombines TRBV7-2 with TRBJ2-5, with 11 bases that match TRBD2. Germline trimming cut 3 bases from V and 1 base from J; bases unmatched to any gene: 4. Germline CDR1 SGHTA, CDR2 FQGNSA. This CDR3 is 16 amino acids long. This CDR3 is CASSFSGRAGQETQYF. The CDR3 coding sequence is TGTGCCAGCAGCTTTAGCGGGAGGGCCGGCCAAGAGACCCAGTACTTC. The variable domain in full, completed from reference TRBV7-2 and TRBJ2-5, reads GAGVSQSPSNKVTEKGKDVELRCDPISGHTALYWYRQSLGQGLEFLIYFQGNSAPDKSGLPSDRFSAERTGGSVSTLTIQRTQQEDSAVYLCASSFSGRAGQETQYFGPGTRLLVL.

At least ten counts were recorded for this clonotype. The chain is built from TRBV12-3 or TRBV12-4 and TRBJ1-5; D possibly corresponds to TRBD1 (5 bases). The ends were cut back, 4 bases at V and 7 bases at J, with 8 bases in the middle. The CDR3 contains 12 residues. The CDR3 coding sequence is TGTGCCAGCAGTTCCAGGGTACAGCCCCAGCATTTT. This translates into CASSSRVQPQHF.

The chain employs TRBV12-3 or TRBV12-4 and TRBJ2-7, with 9 bases fitting TRBD2. CDR3 length: 16 residues. The trim removed 4 bases at V and 5 bases at J, leaving 12 bases unmatched. The CDR3 region has the DNA TGTGCCAGCAGTTATGCTGGGACTAGCACCCCCGACGAGCAGTACTTC. Translating gives CASSYAGTSTPDEQYF.

In its sample, this clonotype was seen many times. The chain recombines TRBV28 with TRBJ1-2, with D possibly TRBD1 on 6 matching bases. The CDR3 has 13 amino acids. V was trimmed by 9 bases and J by 2 bases, leaving 13 bases between them. Germline V gives CDR1 MDHEN, CDR2 SYDVKM. For the CDR3, the DNA is TGTGCCAGTACGGGGACAAACAACTATGGCTACACCTTC. Translation: CASTGTNNYGYTF.

This clonotype was picked up a small number of times. The germline gene is not matched at one end of the junction; a read error may be the cause. The chain recombines TRBV6-5 with TRBJ1-1; D remains ambiguous. CDR1 is MNHEY, CDR2 SVGAGI, per germline. This CDR3 is built from 13 residues. The CDR3 protein is CASSLVKNTEACF. CDR3 DNA: TGTGCCAGCAGTTTGGTAAAGAACACTGAAGCTTGCTTT.

This clonotype occurred many times. This chain uses TRBV6-1 with TRBJ1-1; D is unclear. Germline CDR1 reads MNHNS; CDR2 reads SASEGT. V gave up 3 bases and J gave up 9 bases, with 8 bases separating them. The CDR3 has 11 amino acids. CDR3 loop: CASSDGQQAFF. Written as DNA, the CDR3 is TGTGCCAGCAGTGATGGCCAGCAAGCTTTCTTT.

This clonotype has just a few counts. The rearrangement joins TRBV29-1 to TRBJ2-5, with D uncertain. Germline CDR1 and CDR2: SQVTM and ANQGSEA. CDR3 size: 12 residues. V lost 5 bases to trimming and J lost 3 bases, with 10 bases between them. Here the CDR3 reads CSVTREKETQYF. DNA for the CDR3: TGCAGCGTTACTCGAGAGAAAGAGACCCAGTACTTC.